The 26 T cell receptor beta chains listed next were all sequenced from one sample in a study of T cell responses to AZD1222 COVID-19 vaccine. Produced via immunoSEQ multiplex PCR; TCRdb's table is partial and in-frame only. The sample holds about 110,000 clones; more than 75% are singletons and the top ten take roughly 10%. This specimen was peripheral blood, taken on day 0 of AZD1222 vaccination. These receptors originate from an adult in good health.

J is TRBJ1-6 and V is TRBV7-9, with no clear D. The CDR3 sequence is 16 residues long. Trimming shortened V by 0 bases and J by 8 bases, and 14 bases separated the two germline ends. Germline V lookup: CDR1 SEHNR, CDR2 FQNEAQ (reference sequence). DNA of the CDR3: TGTGCCAGCAGCTTAGCGATCGGAGGCGGGGATTCACCCCTCCACTTT. It specifies CASSLAIGGGDSPLHF.

This chain connects TRBV28 to TRBJ1-5; no firm D call. V lost 3 bases, J lost 4 bases, and 13 bases lay in between. The CDR3 runs to 15 residues. The germline CDR1 and CDR2 sequences are MDHEN and SYDVKM. The CDR3 sequence: CASSFKARTNQPQHF. CDR3 bases: TGTGCCAGCAGTTTCAAGGCCAGAACAAATCAGCCCCAGCATTTT.

This clone was recorded only once. The DNA of the CDR3 is TGTGCCATAGGGGGGGCATGGGCCCAAGAGACCCAGTACTTC. Protein sequence: CAIGGAWAQETQYF. V usage is TRBV6-5 and J usage is TRBJ2-5, with D possibly matching TRBD2 (7 bases). This CDR3 spans 14 amino acids. V was clipped by 10 bases and J by 1 base, with 16 bases between them. Looked up from germline, CDR1 is MNHEY and CDR2 is SVGAGI.

The chain joins TRBV6-1 to TRBJ1-2, with 11 bases identical to TRBD1. Germline V gene sequence: CDR1 MNHNS, CDR2 SASEGT. CDR3 length: 16 residues. Trimming took 0 bases from V and 4 from J; bases not matched to a gene: 4. The CDR3 here is CASSEAIGQGAYGYTF. The CDR3 DNA reads as TGTGCCAGCAGTGAAGCCATCGGACAGGGGGCCTATGGCTACACCTTC.

V gene TRBV5-1 combines with J gene TRBJ2-7, with D possibly matching TRBD2 (5 bases). CDR1 and CDR2 (germline): SGHRS, YFSETQ. Trimming took off 0 bases at V and 0 bases at J, with 22 bases between the two ends. The CDR3 consists of 19 residues. The CDR3 loop reads CASSLGSGLLTVSSYEQYF. CDR3 DNA sequence: TGCGCCAGCAGCTTGGGGAGCGGATTGCTGACGGTTAGCTCCTACGAGCAGTACTTC.

This clone has just one count. The chain is built from TRBV24-1 and TRBJ1-1, with a weak D call TRBD1 (6 bases). This CDR3 has 14 amino acids. Germline V gene data show CDR1 as KGHDR and CDR2 as SFDVKD. Trimming cost V 8 bases and J 3 bases, with 15 bases left between them. CDR3 region: CATTGPGEDTEAFF. CDR3 DNA: TGTGCCACCACTGGACCAGGGGAGGACACTGAAGCTTTCTTT.

This clone was observed a few times. The gene calls are TRBV30 and TRBJ2-7; 12 nucleotides match TRBD1. Germline assignment: CDR1 GTSNPN and CDR2 SVGIG (reference sequence). This CDR3 is 16 amino acids long. The ends lost 3 bases at V and 0 bases at J; junction bases unmatched: 6. This CDR3 reads CAWRSKGQGASYEQYF. CDR3 sequence (DNA): TGTGCCTGGAGATCCAAGGGACAGGGGGCCTCCTACGAGCAGTACTTC.

The rearrangement uses TRBV5-1 and TRBJ2-6; maybe TRBD2 (6 bases). V was shortened by 0 bases and J by 11 bases, with 12 bases between the two germline ends. CDR1 and CDR2 (germline): SGHRS, YFSETQ. This CDR3 is built from 14 residues. The CDR3 reads CASSLVGGPHVLTF. In DNA, the CDR3 is TGCGCCAGCAGCTTGGTCGGGGGACCCCACGTCCTGACTTTC. Full variable domain (missing parts from reference TRBV5-1 and TRBJ2-6): KAGVTQTPRYLIKTRGQQVTLSCSPISGHRSVSWYQQTPGQGLQFLFEYFSETQRNKGNFPGRFSGRQFSNSRSEMNVSTLELGDSALYLCASSLVGGPHVLTFGAGSRLTVL.

The chain links TRBV7-2 to TRBJ2-7; D not resolved. The V and J ends lost 3 bases and 2 bases respectively, with 11 bases between them. The CDR3 covers 14 residues. From germline, CDR1 is SGHTA and CDR2 FQGNSA. CDR3 nucleotide sequence: TGTGCCAGCAGCTTTTTGATTGGTGCCTACGAGCAGTACTTC. Residues: CASSFLIGAYEQYF.

The V call is TRBV4-2, the J call TRBJ2-2, with D possibly TRBD1 on 7 matching bases. In germline, CDR1 is LGHNA, CDR2 YNFKEQ. The CDR3 extends over 18 amino acids. Trimming shortened V by 2 bases and J by 4 bases, and 20 bases separated the two germline ends. The CDR3 sequence: CASSQPWRGRRGTGELFF. The DNA of the CDR3 is TGTGCCAGCAGCCAACCCTGGAGGGGGCGAAGGGGCACCGGGGAGCTGTTTTTT.

DNA of the CDR3: TGCAGCGTTCTCCTGGGGAGGTCGAACACCGGGGAGCTGTTTTTT. Protein product: CSVLLGRSNTGELFF. This chain joins TRBV29-1 and TRBJ2-2, with a tentative D call TRBD2 (6 bases). CDR3 length: 15 amino acids. Germline lookup yields CDR1 SQVTM and CDR2 ANQGSEA. V lost 5 bases and J 0 bases, leaving 13 bases between the germline ends.

The CDR3 sequence: CASSPATDRGLRETQYF. The DNA of the CDR3 is TGTGCCAGCAGCCCAGCAACGGACAGGGGTTTGCGCGAGACCCAGTACTTC. The V call is TRBV9, the J call TRBJ2-5; 9 bases match TRBD1. With V trimmed by 4 bases and J by 5 bases, 15 bases remained unmatched. The CDR3 has 17 residues. CDR1 SGDLS and CDR2 YYNGEE come from the germline V gene.

The CDR3 region is CASSQGQGGTGANVLTF. The CDR3 nucleotides read TGTGCCAGCAGCCAGGGACAGGGGGGCACTGGGGCCAACGTCCTGACTTTC. The chain combines TRBV4-2 with TRBJ2-6; 11 nucleotides match TRBD1. With V trimmed by 3 bases and J by 2 bases, 3 bases remained unmatched. Germline V gives CDR1 LGHNA, CDR2 YNFKEQ. The CDR3 loop spans 17 amino acids.

This rearrangement joins TRBV9 to TRBJ1-1, with D possibly TRBD1 on 5 matching bases. The CDR3 length is 14 residues. The germline CDR1 and CDR2 sequences are SGDLS and YYNGEE. The V end was cut by 1 base, the J end by 8 bases, with 15 bases between. The CDR3 DNA follows: TGTGCCAGCAGCGTAACAGGAAAACTTGGGGAAGCTTTCTTT. Its protein is CASSVTGKLGEAFF.

V usage is TRBV28 and J usage is TRBJ1-2, with D hard to call. In germline, CDR1 is MDHEN, CDR2 SYDVKM. V was pared by 2 bases and J by 2 bases, with 12 bases between. The CDR3 spans 15 residues. The CDR3 region is CASSLAPSQNYGYTF. CDR3 coding DNA: TGTGCCAGCAGTTTAGCCCCCTCCCAAAACTATGGCTACACCTTC.

The chain links TRBV12-3 or TRBV12-4 to TRBJ1-1, with D uncertain. V lost 3 bases and J lost 1, with 6 bases in between. The CDR3 spans 13 residues. CDR3 nucleotide sequence: TGTGCCAGCAGTTTTAGCAGGAACACTGAAGCTTTCTTT. Protein product: CASSFSRNTEAFF.

The chain combines TRBV7-3 with TRBJ1-1; possible D gene TRBD1, 5 bases. V dropped 4 bases and J dropped 5 bases, with 11 bases sitting between them. The CDR3 contains 13 residues. CDR1 is SGHTA and CDR2 is FQGTGA in the germline V gene. In DNA, the CDR3 is TGTGCCAGCAGCTCATGGGGGGTTACTGAAGCTTTCTTT. It encodes CASSSWGVTEAFF.

The chain is built from TRBV28 and TRBJ1-5; D gene uncertain. V lost 3 bases to trimming and J lost 5 bases, with 8 bases between them. The CDR3 is made up of 13 amino acids. Germline V lookup: CDR1 MDHEN, CDR2 SYDVKM. The CDR3 DNA reads TGTGCCAGCAGTTTCGAGAGAGATCAGCCCCAGCATTTT. This translates into CASSFERDQPQHF.

The chain couples TRBV27 to TRBJ1-3, with 8 bases aligning to TRBD1. Germline CDR1 MNHEY, CDR2 SMNVEV (reference sequence). Losses at the gene ends were 5 bases for V and 2 bases for J; bases not matched to a gene: 11. The CDR3 covers 17 residues. The CDR3 spells CASSPYRTGITGNTIYF. The CDR3 nucleotides read TGTGCCAGCAGTCCCTACCGGACAGGGATTACTGGAAACACCATATATTTT.

The chain uses TRBV6-5 and TRBJ2-7, with TRBD2 as a possible D gene (7 bases). The CDR3 is 14 residues long. The V end was cut by 6 bases, the J end by 4 bases, with 16 bases between. CDR1 is MNHEY, CDR2 SVGAGI, per germline. The CDR3 bases are TGTGCCAGCAGAAAGGGGGGGGGCCATTACGAGCAGTACTTC. Protein sequence: CASRKGGGHYEQYF.

This sequence joins TRBV4-1 and TRBJ2-7; 9 positions agree with TRBD1. This CDR3 is 13 amino acids long. The V gene end was trimmed by 3 bases and the J gene end by 4 bases; junction bases not matched to a gene: 1. The germline V gene encodes CDR1 MGHRA and CDR2 YSYEKL. The CDR3 reads CASSQTGGYEQYF. In DNA form, the CDR3 reads TGCGCCAGCAGCCAGACAGGGGGGTACGAGCAGTACTTC.

This sequence joins TRBV5-1 and TRBJ2-3; D ambiguous. Between the trimmed V and J ends, which lost 1 base and 4 bases, there was a span of 10 bases. The germline V gene encodes CDR1 SGHRS and CDR2 YFSETQ. The CDR3 sequence is 14 residues long. CDR3: CASSLQDLADTQYF. DNA of the CDR3: TGCGCCAGCAGCTTGCAGGATCTGGCAGATACGCAGTATTTT.

About this clone itself: This sample includes further DNA sequences coding for the same CDR3. The chain couples TRBV4-3 to TRBJ2-7; 9 bases agree with TRBD1. This CDR3 region has 14 residues. Germline CDR1 is LGHNA and CDR2 is YSLEER. The V and J ends lost 3 bases and 2 bases, in that order; junction bases with no gene match: 2. CDR3 residues: CASSQGTGPYEQYF. CDR3 sequence (DNA): TGCGCCAGCAGCCAGGGGACAGGGCCCTACGAGCAGTACTTC.

A note on this clone: Since no conserved phenylalanine or tryptophan closes the CDR3, a read error is the likely cause. It is unclear where the CDR3 begins or ends on the DNA, so no DNA is shown, and the CDR3 is as TCRdb lists it. The chain couples TRBV6-1 to TRBJ2-3; the table gives TRBD1 as D, unverified against the DNA. The CDR3 sequence runs 11 residues, both termini included. In germline, CDR1 is MNHNS, CDR2 SASEGT. CDR3 sequence reads: CASSERYRVVI.

The genes are TRBV29-1 and TRBJ1-2; the D is unclear. The V gene lost 1 base and the J gene lost 8 bases, with 11 bases spanning the gap. Germline V gives CDR1 SQVTM, CDR2 ANQGSEA. This CDR3 region has 12 residues. This chain's CDR3 is CSVEGVVGGYTF. The CDR3 coding sequence is TGCAGCGTTGAAGGGGTGGTGGGGGGCTACACCTTC. The whole variable domain, filled in from reference TRBV29-1 and TRBJ1-2, reads SAVISQKPSRDICQRGTSLTIQCQVDSQVTMMFWYRQQPGQSLTLIATANQGSEATYESGFVIDKFPISRPNLTFSTLTVSNMSPEDSSIYLCSVEGVVGGYTFGSGTRLTVV.

The chain links TRBV11-3 to TRBJ1-3; D possibly corresponds to TRBD1 (5 bases). Trimming cost V 5 bases and J 0 bases, with 8 bases left between them. The CDR3 extends over 14 amino acids. The V gene's germline CDR1 is SGHNT and CDR2 YENEEA. CDR3 DNA: TGTGCCAGCAGCCCGGACACCTCTGGAAACACCATATATTTT. This sequence encodes CASSPDTSGNTIYF.